This section outlines one T cell receptor beta chain sequence together with its context. Its target is not known. TCRdb ran MiXCR on the RACE reads and lists one entry per CDR3 protein. The sample includes around 120,000 distinct CDR3 sequences, around 15% of them seen just once. The sample is drawn from a study of human T cells and chemical hapten exposure. Turning to the study itself: DPC 0.01% went on the upper back by patch test, with reading at 6 days. General study points: The number of TCRs over 1 in 1000 frequency stayed unchanged after DPC.

Time point here: patch test 1, 2 weeks after DPC sensitization. Treatment indicated: therapeutic diphenylcyclopropenone sensitization with weekly scalp DPC. Every donor had alopecia and was 18 to 70 years old; all were suitable for DPC. Total RNA was isolated from unfractionated whole blood. Germline trimming cut 9 bases from V and 0 bases from J; bases unmatched to any gene: 10. Germline loops: CDR1 ENHRY, CDR2 SYGVKD. This CDR3 comprises 17 residues. The sequencing here drew on whole blood, taken in connection with sensitization to the hapten diphenylcyclopropenone (DPC). The clonotype comes from a man aged 18 to 30 with alopecia areata. Some clones in this sample may be carry-over from other donors' samples. The V call is TRBV10-3, the J call TRBJ2-1; 11 nucleotides agree with TRBD1. CDR3 coding DNA: TGTGCCATACTCGGGACAGGGGGAACCAGCTCCTACAATGAGCAGTTCTTC. Translating gives CAILGTGGTSSYNEQFF.